This record concerns one TCR beta chain sequence. Its antigen remains unknown. The data were taken from a study of CD8 T cells in Susac syndrome. Study-level information: Treatment status at blood draw for the Susac syndrome patients was therapy-naive, corticosteroids, or intravenous immunoglobulin alone. Findings and caveats of the study: Clonal expansion of CD8+ cells in Susac peaked in TEMRA cells (and in active patients).

It was with random hexamers that roughly 0.5 to 1 ug RNA was reverse transcribed. Across 54 Vbeta and 13 Jbeta, immunoSEQ multiplex PCR amplified TCR beta CDR3. TCRdb re-called the immunoSEQ multiplex PCR reads with MiXCR, one entry per CDR3 protein. The sample has roughly 190,000 distinct CDR3 sequences; 85% to 95% are singletons. Germline CDR1 MDHEN, CDR2 SYDVKM. Trimming cost V 6 bases and J 5 bases; bases outside gene matches: 7. The CDR3 runs to 14 residues. The chain carries TRBV28 and TRBJ1-1; 9 bases fit TRBD1. The specimen sequenced was CD8+ T cells from PBMCs. The origin of this receptor is a human donor with Susac syndrome. Written as DNA, the CDR3 is TGTGCCAGCAGCGAACGACAGGGGGAAACTGAAGCTTTCTTT. It yields the protein CASSERQGETEAFF.